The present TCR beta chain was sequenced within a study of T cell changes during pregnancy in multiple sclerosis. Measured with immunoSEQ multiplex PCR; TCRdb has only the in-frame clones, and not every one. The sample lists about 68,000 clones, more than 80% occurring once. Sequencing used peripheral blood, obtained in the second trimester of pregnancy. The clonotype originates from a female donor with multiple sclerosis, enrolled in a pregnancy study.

CDR3 bases: TGTGCCAGCAGCCCCCTCCGGCGGGGGAGCTCCTACAATGAGCAGTTCTTC. The encoded protein is CASSPLRRGSSYNEQFF. The chain recombines TRBV9 with TRBJ2-1; 7 positions match TRBD2. CDR3 length: 17 amino acids. J lost 0 bases, V lost 4 bases, and 10 bases had no gene match. In germline, CDR1 is SGDLS, CDR2 YYNGEE.